What follows is one TCR beta chain and its context. The sample originates from a study of blood T cell repertoires in COVID-19. In the original analysis: The assay estimated nucleated cells by amplifying reference gene primers. Here immunoSEQ multiplex PCR was the method, and the copy in TCRdb shows in-frame clones only, minus some. The V and J calls and the clone size are those of that table, but D and trimming were determined from the DNA. The repertoire includes under 200,000 clones, 80% to 90% of them detected once, and nearly 8.5% sits in the top ten. This sequence originates from a man between 60 and 75 years old with acute or convalescent COVID-19. What was sequenced was peripheral blood.

CDR3 sequence (DNA): TGTGCTAGTGGTTTGTCTTCCTGGGACAGGATCTATGGCTACACCTTC. Translating it yields CASGLSSWDRIYGYTF. This sequence joins TRBV12-5 and TRBJ1-2, with 8 bases identical to TRBD1. Germline-derived CDR1 and CDR2 are LGHNT and FRNRAP. CDR3 length: 16 amino acids. Germline trimming cut 2 bases from V and 4 bases from J; bases unmatched to any gene: 9.